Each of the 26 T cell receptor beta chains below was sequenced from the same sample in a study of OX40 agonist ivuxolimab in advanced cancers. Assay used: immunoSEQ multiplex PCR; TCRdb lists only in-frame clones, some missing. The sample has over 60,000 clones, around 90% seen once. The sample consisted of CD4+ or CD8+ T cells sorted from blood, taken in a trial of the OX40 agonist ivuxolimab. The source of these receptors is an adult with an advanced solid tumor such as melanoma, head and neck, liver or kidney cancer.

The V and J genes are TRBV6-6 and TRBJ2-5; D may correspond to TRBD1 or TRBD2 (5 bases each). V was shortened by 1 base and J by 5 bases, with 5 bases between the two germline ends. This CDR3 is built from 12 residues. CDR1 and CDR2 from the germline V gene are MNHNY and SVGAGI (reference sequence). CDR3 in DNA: TGTGCCAGCAGTTACTGGGGGGAGACCCAGTACTTC. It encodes CASSYWGETQYF.

Here the CDR3 reads CASSLQDLALTDTQYF. The CDR3 bases are TGTGCCAGCTCACTGCAGGATTTGGCGCTCACAGATACGCAGTATTTT. The gene calls are TRBV18 and TRBJ2-3; D is unresolved. The ends were cut back, 4 bases at V and 2 bases at J, with 16 bases in the middle. The germline CDR1 and CDR2 sequences are KGHSH and LQKENI. This CDR3 has 16 residues.

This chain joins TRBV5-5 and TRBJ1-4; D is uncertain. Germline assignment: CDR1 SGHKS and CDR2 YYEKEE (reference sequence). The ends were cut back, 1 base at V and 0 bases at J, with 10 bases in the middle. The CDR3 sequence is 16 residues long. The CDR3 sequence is CASSLPHSSTNEKLFF. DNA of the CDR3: TGTGCCAGCAGCTTGCCGCACAGCTCAACTAATGAAAAACTGTTTTTT. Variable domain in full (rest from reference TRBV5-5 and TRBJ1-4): DAGVTQSPTHLIKTRGQQVTLRCSPISGHKSVSWYQQVLGQGPQFIFQYYEKEERGRGNFPDRFSARQFPNYSSELNVNALLLGDSALYLCASSLPHSSTNEKLFFGSGTQLSVL.

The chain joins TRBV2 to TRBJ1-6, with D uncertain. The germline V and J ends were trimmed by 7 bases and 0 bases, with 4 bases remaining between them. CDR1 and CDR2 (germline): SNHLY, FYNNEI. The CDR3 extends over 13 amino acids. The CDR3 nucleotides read TGTGCCAGCACTAGCTCCTATAATTCACCCCTCCACTTT. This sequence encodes CASTSSYNSPLHF.

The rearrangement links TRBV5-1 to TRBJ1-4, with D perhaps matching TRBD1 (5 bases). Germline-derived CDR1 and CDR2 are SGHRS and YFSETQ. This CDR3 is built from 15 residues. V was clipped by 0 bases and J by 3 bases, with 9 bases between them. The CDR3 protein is CASSLEGGANEKLFF. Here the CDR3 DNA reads TGCGCCAGCAGCTTGGAGGGAGGGGCTAATGAAAAACTGTTTTTT. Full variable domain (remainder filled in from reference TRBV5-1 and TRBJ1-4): KAGVTQTPRYLIKTRGQQVTLSCSPISGHRSVSWYQQTPGQGLQFLFEYFSETQRNKGNFPGRFSGRQFSNSRSEMNVSTLELGDSALYLCASSLEGGANEKLFFGSGTQLSVL.

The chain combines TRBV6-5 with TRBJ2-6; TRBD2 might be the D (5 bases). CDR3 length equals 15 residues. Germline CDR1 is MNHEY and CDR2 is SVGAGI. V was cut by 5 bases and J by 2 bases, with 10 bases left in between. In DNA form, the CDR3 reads TGTGCCAGCAGTCCGGCCGGGACTGGGGCCAACGTCCTGACTTTC. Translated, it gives CASSPAGTGANVLTF.

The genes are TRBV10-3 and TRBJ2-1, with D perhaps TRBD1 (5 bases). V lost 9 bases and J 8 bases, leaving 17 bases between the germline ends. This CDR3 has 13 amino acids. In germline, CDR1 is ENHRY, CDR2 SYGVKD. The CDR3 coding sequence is TGTGCCATGGCAAGCAGGGTTGGCGATGAGCAGTTCTTC. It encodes CAMASRVGDEQFF.

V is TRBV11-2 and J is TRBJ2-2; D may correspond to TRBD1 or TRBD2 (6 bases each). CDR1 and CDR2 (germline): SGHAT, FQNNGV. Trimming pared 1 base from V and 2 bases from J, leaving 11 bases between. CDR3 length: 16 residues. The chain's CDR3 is CASSLVPGANTGELFF. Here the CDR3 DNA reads TGTGCCAGCAGCTTAGTACCGGGGGCAAACACCGGGGAGCTGTTTTTT.

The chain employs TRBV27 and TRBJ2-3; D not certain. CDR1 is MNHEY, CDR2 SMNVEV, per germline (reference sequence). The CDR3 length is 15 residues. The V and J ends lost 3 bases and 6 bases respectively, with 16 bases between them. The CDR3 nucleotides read TGTGCCAGCAGTTTTGGCGGACCCCCGATGGATACGCAGTATTTT. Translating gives CASSFGGPPMDTQYF.

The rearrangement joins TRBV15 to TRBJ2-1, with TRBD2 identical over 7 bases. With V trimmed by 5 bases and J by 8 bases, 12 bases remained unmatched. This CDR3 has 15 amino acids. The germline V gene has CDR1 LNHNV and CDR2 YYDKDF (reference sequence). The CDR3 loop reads CATSDPGLVLHEQFF. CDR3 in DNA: TGTGCCACCAGCGACCCCGGACTAGTGTTGCATGAGCAGTTCTTC. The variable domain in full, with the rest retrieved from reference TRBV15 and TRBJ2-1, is DAMVIQNPRYQVTQFGKPVTLSCSQTLNHNVMYWYQQKSSQAPKLLFHYYDKDFNNEADTPDNFQSRRPNTSFCFLDIRSPGLGDTAMYLCATSDPGLVLHEQFFGPGTRLTVL.

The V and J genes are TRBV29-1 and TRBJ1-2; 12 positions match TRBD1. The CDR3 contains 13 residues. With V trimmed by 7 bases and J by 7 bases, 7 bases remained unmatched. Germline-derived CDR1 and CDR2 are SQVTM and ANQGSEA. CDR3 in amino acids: CSARGTGGFGYTF. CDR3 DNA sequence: TGCAGCGCTCGAGGGACAGGGGGCTTTGGCTACACCTTC.

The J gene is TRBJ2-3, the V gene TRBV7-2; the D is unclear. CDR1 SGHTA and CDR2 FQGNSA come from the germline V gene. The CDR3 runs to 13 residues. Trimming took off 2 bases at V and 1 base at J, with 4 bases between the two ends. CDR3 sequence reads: CASSLLGTDTQYF. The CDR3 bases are TGTGCCAGCAGCTTATTGGGCACAGATACGCAGTATTTT.

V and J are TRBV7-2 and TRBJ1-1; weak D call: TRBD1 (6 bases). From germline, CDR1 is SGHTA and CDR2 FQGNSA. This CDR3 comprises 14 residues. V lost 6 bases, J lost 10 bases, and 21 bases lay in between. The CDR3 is CASRLWAGEQLAFF. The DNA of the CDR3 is TGTGCCAGCAGACTGTGGGCAGGGGAACAGTTAGCTTTCTTT.

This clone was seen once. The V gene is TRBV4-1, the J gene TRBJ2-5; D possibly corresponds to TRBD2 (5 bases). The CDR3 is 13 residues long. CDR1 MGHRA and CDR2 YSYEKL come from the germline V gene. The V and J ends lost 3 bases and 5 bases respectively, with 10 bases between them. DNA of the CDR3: TGCGCCAGCAGCCAGTGGACGGGGGAGACCCAGTACTTC. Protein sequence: CASSQWTGETQYF.

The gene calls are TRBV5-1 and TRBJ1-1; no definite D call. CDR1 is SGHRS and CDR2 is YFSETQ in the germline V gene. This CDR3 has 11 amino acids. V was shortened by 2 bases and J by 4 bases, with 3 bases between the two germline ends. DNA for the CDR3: TGCGCCAGCAGCTTTGCCACTGAAGCTTTCTTT. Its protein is CASSFATEAFF.

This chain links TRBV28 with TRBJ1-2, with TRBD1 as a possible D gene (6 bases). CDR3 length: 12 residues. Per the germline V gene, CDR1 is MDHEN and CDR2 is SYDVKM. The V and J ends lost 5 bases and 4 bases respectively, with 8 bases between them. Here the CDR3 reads CASSQGPYGYTF. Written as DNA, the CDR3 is TGTGCCAGCAGTCAGGGGCCCTATGGCTACACCTTC.

The CDR3 nucleotides read TGTGCCAGCAGCCCGACTGGGGCCAACGTCCTGACTTTC. Translated, it gives CASSPTGANVLTF. The chain uses TRBV7-9 and TRBJ2-6; D not resolved. V was trimmed by 5 bases and J by 2 bases, leaving 4 bases between them. The length of the CDR3 is 13 residues. Looked up from germline, CDR1 is SEHNR and CDR2 is FQNEAQ (reference sequence).

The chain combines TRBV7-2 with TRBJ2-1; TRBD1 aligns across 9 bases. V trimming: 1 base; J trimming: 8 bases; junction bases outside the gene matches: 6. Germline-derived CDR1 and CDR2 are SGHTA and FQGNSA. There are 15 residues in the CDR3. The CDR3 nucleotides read TGTGCCAGCAGCTTAGTTACAGGGGGCTTGGATGAGCAGTTCTTC. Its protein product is CASSLVTGGLDEQFF. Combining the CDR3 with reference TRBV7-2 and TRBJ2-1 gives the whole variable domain GAGVSQSPSNKVTEKGKDVELRCDPISGHTALYWYRQSLGQGLEFLIYFQGNSAPDKSGLPSDRFSAERTGGSVSTLTIQRTQQEDSAVYLCASSLVTGGLDEQFFGPGTRLTVL.

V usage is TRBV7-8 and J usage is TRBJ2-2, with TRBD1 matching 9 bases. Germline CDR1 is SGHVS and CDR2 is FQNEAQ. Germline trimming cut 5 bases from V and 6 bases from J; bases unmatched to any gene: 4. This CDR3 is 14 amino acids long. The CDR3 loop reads CASSVTGGSGELFF. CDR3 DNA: TGTGCCAGCAGCGTTACAGGGGGCTCCGGGGAGCTGTTTTTT.

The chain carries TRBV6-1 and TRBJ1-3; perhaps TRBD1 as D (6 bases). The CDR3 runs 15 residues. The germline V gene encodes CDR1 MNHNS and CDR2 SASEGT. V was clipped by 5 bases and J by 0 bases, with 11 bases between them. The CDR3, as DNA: TGTGCCAGCAGTAAGGGGGGTGTCTCTGGAAACACCATATATTTT. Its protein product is CASSKGGVSGNTIYF.

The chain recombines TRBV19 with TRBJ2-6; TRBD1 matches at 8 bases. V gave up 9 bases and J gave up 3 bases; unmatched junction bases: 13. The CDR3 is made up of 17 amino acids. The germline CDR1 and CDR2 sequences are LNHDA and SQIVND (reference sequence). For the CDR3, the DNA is TGTGCCAGCCACGGCGGGCAGGGGGCGCGTGGGGCCAACGTCCTGACTTTC. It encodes CASHGGQGARGANVLTF.

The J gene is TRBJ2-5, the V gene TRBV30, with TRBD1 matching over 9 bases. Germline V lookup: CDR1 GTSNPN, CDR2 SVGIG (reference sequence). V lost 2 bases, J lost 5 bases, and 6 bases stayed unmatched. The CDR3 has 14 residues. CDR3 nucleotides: TGTGCCTGGAGTCGGGACAGGGTCCGGGAGACCCAGTACTTC. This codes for CAWSRDRVRETQYF.

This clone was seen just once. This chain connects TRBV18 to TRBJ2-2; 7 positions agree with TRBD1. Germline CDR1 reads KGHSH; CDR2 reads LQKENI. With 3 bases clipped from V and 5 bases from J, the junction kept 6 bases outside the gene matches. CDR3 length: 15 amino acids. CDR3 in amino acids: CASSPIQGETGELFF. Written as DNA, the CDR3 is TGTGCCAGCTCACCTATCCAGGGGGAGACCGGGGAGCTGTTTTTT.

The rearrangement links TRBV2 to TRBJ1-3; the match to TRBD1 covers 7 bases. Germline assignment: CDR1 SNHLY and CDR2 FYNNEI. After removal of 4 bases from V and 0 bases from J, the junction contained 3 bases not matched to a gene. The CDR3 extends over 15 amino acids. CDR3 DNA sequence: TGTGCCAGCAGTGGGACAGGAGTCTCTGGAAACACCATATATTTT. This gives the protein CASSGTGVSGNTIYF.

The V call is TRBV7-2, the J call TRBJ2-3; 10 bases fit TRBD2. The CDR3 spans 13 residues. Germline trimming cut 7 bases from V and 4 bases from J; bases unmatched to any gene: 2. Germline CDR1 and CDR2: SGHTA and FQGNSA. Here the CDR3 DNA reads TGTGCCAGCACCCTAGCGGGGGCAGATACGCAGTATTTT. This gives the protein CASTLAGADTQYF.

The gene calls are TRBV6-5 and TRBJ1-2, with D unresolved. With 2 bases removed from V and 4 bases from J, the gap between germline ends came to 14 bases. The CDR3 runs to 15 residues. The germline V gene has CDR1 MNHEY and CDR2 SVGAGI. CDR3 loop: CASSYEGAGTYGYTF. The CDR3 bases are TGTGCCAGCAGTTACGAAGGAGCAGGAACCTATGGCTACACCTTC.